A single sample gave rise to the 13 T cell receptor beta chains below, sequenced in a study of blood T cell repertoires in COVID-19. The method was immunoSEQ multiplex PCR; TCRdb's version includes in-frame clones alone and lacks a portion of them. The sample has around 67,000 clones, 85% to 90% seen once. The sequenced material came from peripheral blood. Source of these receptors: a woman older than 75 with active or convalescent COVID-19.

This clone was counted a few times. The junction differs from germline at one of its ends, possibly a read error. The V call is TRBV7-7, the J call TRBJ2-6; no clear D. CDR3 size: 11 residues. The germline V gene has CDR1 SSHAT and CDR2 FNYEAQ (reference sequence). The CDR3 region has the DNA TGCCACTCTGTGGGGGCCAACGTCCTGACTTTC. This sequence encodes CHSVGANVLTF. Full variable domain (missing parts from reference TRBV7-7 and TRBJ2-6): GAGVSQSPRYKVTKRGQDVTLRCDPISSHATLYWYQQALGQGPEFLTYFNYEAQPDKSGLPSDRFSAERPEGSISTLTIQRTEQRDSAMYRCHSVGANVLTFGAGSRLTVL.

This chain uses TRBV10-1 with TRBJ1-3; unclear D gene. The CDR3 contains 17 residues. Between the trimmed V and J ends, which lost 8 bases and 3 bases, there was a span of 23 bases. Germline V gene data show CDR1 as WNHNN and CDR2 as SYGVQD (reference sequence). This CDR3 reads CASWRKAGRNFGNTIYF. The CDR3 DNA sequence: TGCGCCAGCTGGAGGAAGGCAGGACGCAATTTTGGAAACACCATATATTTT.

CDR3 in amino acids: CASSPKRQGTHTGELFF. Written as DNA, the CDR3 is TGTGCCAGCAGTCCCAAGAGACAGGGGACCCACACCGGGGAGCTGTTTTTT. The V and J genes are TRBV6-2 or TRBV6-3 and TRBJ2-2; 8 nucleotides line up with TRBD1. The CDR3 totals 17 residues. J was trimmed by 3 bases and V by 5 bases; bases with no gene match: 11. CDR1 is MNHEY, CDR2 SVGEGT, per germline.

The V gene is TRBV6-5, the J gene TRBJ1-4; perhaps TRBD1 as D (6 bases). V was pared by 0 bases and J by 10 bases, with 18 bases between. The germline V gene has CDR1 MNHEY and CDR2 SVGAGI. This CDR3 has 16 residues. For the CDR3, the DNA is TGTGCCAGCAGTTACTCACGGGGGGCGTTTGAGGGAAAACTGTTTTTT. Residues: CASSYSRGAFEGKLFF.

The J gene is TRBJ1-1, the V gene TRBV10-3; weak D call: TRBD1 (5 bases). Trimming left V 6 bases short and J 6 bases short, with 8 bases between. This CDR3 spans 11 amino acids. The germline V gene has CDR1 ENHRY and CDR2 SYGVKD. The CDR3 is CAISRDSEAFF. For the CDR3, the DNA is TGTGCCATCAGCCGGGACTCTGAAGCTTTCTTT.

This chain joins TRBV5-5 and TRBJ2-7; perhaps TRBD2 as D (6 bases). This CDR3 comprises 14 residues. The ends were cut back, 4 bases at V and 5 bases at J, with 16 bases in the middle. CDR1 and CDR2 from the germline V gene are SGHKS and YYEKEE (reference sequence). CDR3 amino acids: CASSGVGGNNEQYF. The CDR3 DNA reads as TGTGCCAGCAGCGGGGTTGGGGGGAACAACGAGCAGTACTTC.

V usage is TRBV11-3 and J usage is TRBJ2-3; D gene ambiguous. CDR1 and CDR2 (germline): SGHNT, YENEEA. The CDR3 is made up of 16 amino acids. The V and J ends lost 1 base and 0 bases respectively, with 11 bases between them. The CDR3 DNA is TGTGCCAGCAGCTTAGGCCCCTGGCAGAGCACAGATACGCAGTATTTT. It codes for CASSLGPWQSTDTQYF.

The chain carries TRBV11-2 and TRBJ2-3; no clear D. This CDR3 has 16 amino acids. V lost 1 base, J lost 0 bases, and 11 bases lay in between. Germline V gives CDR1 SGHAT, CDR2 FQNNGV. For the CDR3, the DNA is TGTGCCAGCAGCTTAGGATACTCCCAAAGCACAGATACGCAGTATTTT. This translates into CASSLGYSQSTDTQYF.

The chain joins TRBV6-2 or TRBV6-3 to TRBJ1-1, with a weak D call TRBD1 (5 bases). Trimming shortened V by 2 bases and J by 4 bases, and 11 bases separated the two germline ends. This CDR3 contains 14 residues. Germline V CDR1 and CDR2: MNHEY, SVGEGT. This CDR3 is CASSYGREGTEAFF. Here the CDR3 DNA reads TGTGCCAGCAGTTACGGCAGGGAAGGCACTGAAGCTTTCTTT.

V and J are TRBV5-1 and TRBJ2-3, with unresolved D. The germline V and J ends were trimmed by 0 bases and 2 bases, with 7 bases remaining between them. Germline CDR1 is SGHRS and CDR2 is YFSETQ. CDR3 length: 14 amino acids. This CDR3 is CASSLAHTTDTQYF. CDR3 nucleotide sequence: TGCGCCAGCAGCTTGGCACACACCACAGATACGCAGTATTTT.

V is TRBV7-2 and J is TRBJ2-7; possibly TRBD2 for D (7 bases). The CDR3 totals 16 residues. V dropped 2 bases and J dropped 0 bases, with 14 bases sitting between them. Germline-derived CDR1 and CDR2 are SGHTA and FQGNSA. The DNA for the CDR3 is TGTGCCAGCAGCTTAATGTCCGGGGGGCTCTCCTACGAGCAGTACTTC. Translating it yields CASSLMSGGLSYEQYF.

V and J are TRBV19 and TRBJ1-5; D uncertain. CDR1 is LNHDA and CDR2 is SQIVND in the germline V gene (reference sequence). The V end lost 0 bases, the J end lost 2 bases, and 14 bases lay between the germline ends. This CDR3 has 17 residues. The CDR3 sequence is CASSIDLSVSRNQPQHF. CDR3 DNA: TGTGCCAGTAGTATAGATCTATCGGTTTCCCGCAATCAGCCCCAGCATTTT. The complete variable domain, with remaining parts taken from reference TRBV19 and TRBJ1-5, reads DGGITQSPKYLFRKEGQNVTLSCEQNLNHDAMYWYRQDPGQGLRLIYYSQIVNDFQKGDIAEGYSVSREKKESFPLTVTSAQKNPTAFYLCASSIDLSVSRNQPQHFGDGTRLSIL.

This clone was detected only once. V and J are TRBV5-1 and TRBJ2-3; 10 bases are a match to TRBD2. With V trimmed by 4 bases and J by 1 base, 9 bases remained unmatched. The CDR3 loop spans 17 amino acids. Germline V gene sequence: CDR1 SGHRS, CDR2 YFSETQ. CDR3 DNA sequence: TGCGCCAGCAGCCCGTCGGGGCTAGCGGGGGGCACAGATACGCAGTATTTT. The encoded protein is CASSPSGLAGGTDTQYF.